This TCR delta chain was found in a study of delta chains in infants with herpesvirus infections (dated by TCRdb to 2022 to 2025). For the study in its entirety: The study prospectively followed a Ugandan infant birth cohort from birth to characterize gammadelta T cell responses to primary cytomegalovirus (CMV) infection. Using PBMC, gammadelta TCRs were sequenced for 15 to 20 CMV-infected infants, one of whom was congenitally infected, and for several CMV-uninfected infants who had enough sample available. The study looked for a public fetal Vdelta1/Vgamma8 gammadelta TCR clonotype in infants infected with CMV after birth. Previously published Belgian fetal and cord blood gammadelta TCR data were added only for comparison and were not generated in this cohort. By approximate age, the infant blood samples fell into groups of 1.5, 4, 8 and 12 months. What the study reported, not specific to this receptor: The authors noted a small sample size and no race- or environment-matched controls, since nearly all Ugandans acquire CMV before adulthood. Detection of the public clonotype was limited to the first time point after infection, and the public clonotype was not found in uninfected infants or in infants infected after 120 days. The public Vdelta1 clonotype appeared in 4 of 18 CMV-infected infants: three infected postnatally before 120 days of age, plus the congenitally infected infant. Presence of the public clonotype at levels below the detection limit might still occur in CMV-uninfected infants. The frequency of the public clonotype among Vdelta1 cells appeared to be inversely correlated with age at infection and fell quickly, apparently not lasting beyond around two months.

V loses 1 base, J loses 1 base, and the germline ends lie 20 bases apart. Including the terminal cysteine and phenylalanine, the CDR3 comprises 21 residues. Only the CDR3 part of the read is kept: 63 bases, read in frame from the first base. The CDR1 and CDR2 encoded by the germline V gene are TSWWSYY and QGS. In Kampala, Uganda, pregnant women receiving prenatal care were recruited and their infants were enrolled, and documentation of maternal HIV status was required. Families received weekly visits, and collection of infant clinical information, oral swabs and peripheral blood began at 6 weeks of age and continued every 4 months after that. Blood was collected in heparin tubes, and PBMC were isolated by Ficoll-Paque density gradient centrifugation and cryopreserved. Library preparation employed RT-PCR. To generate TCR cDNA, RNA from PBMC was reverse transcribed using SuperScript II together with primers specific for the gamma chain and the delta chain. The cDNA was purified with AMPure XP beads, then amplified and indexed with Illumina adapters using the Nextera XT Index Kit. Sequencing of the gammadelta TCR libraries was done on an Illumina MiSeq using a V2 300-cycle kit. The paper's processing steps were these. Using MiXCR v2.1.12, CDR3 sequences were assembled, and reads were mapped onto D, J and V genes obtained from GenBank. VDJtools v1.2.1 was used to carry out repertoire analyses of the CDR3 clonotypes. Public reads were reanalyzed in TCRdb with CATT, and rows carrying the same DNA were merged afterwards. The authors' filters were not applied to this entry. The sample profile shows 760 or so delta-chain clones; 15% to 18% of them were found once. Clones ranked in the top ten supply over 9.5% of the sample.

This clone is large (0.1 to 1%). The specificity of this receptor is unknown. No base quality values were provided; no much bigger clone lies one nucleotide off. Specimen: peripheral blood, collected at time point 1 of longitudinal follow-up. Recombination joined TRDV1 with TRDJ3, with the identity of the D gene unclear. This clonotype was sampled from a human donor who was a Ugandan infant, either HIV-exposed or HIV-unexposed (not recorded which). The CDR3 here reads CALGEQARGRTPSWDTRQMFF. The nucleotides read TGTGCTCTTGGGGAACAAGCAAGAGGGAGGACCCCTTCCTGGGACACCCGACAGATGTTTTTC.